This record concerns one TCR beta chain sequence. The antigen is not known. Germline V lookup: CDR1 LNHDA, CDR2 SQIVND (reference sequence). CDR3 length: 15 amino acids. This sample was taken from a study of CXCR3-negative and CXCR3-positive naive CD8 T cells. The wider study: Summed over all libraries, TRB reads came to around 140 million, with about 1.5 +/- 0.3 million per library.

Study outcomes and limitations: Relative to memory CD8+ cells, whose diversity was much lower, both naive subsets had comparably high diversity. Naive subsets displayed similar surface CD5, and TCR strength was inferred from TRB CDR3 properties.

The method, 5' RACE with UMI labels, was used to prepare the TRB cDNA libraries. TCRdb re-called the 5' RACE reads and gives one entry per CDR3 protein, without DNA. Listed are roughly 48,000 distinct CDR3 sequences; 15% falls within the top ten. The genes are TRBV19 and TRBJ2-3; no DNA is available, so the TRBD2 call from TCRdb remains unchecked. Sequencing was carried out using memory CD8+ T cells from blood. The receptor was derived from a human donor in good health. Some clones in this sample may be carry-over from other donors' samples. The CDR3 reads CATYPGLADSDTQYF.